This record covers a single T cell receptor beta chain. Clones were read by immunoSEQ multiplex PCR, and TCRdb kept only the in-frame ones, dropping some. In the table there are some 120,000 clones, roughly 91% of which are singletons. This entry is derived from a study of control samples from healthy donors and cancer patients. The CDR3 has 14 residues. Germline assignment: CDR1 SGHTA and CDR2 FQGNSA. Trimming stripped 5 bases from V and 10 bases from J, with 18 bases between. The sequenced sample consisted of PBMCs. This chain joins TRBV7-2 and TRBJ2-1; D is uncertain. This clonotype was obtained from a man over 45 with head and neck cancer. DNA for the CDR3: TGTGCCAGCAGCGGGCGGTACACTTCCGAGGAGCAGTTCTTC. Encoded protein: CASSGRYTSEEQFF.